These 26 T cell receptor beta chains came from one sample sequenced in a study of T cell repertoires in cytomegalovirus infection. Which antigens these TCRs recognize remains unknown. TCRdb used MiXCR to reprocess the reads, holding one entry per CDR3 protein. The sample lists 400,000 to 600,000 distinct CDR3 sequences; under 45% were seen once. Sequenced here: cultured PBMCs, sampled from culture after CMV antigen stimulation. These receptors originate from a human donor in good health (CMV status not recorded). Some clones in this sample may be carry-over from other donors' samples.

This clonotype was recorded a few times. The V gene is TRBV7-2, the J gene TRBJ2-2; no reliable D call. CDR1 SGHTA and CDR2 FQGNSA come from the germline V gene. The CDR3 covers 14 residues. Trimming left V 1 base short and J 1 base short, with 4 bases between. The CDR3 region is CASSLEKNTGELFF. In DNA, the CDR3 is TGTGCCAGCAGCTTAGAGAAGAACACCGGGGAGCTGTTTTTT.

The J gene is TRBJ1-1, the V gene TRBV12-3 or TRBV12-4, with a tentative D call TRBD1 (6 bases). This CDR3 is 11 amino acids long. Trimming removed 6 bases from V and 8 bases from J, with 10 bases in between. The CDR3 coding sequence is TGTGCCAGCAGCTACAGGGAAGAAGCTTTCTTT. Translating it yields CASSYREEAFF.

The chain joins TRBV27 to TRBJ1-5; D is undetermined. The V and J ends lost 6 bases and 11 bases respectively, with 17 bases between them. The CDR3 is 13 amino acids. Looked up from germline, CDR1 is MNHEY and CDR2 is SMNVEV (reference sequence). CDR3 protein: CASRRSDSRAQHF. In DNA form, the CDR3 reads TGTGCCAGCAGGAGGTCGGATTCGCGCGCCCAGCATTTT.

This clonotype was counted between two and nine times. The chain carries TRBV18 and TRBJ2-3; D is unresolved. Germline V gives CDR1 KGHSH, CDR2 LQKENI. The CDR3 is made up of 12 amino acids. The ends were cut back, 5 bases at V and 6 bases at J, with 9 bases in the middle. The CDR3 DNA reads TGTGCCAGCTCATACGGGCGGGATACGCAGTATTTT. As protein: CASSYGRDTQYF.

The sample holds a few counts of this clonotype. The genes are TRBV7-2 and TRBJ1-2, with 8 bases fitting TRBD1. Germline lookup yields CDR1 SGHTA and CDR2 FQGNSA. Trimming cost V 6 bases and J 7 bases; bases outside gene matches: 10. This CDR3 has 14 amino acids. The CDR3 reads CASRQTGQGGGYTF. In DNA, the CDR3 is TGTGCCAGCAGGCAAACTGGACAGGGTGGTGGCTACACCTTC.

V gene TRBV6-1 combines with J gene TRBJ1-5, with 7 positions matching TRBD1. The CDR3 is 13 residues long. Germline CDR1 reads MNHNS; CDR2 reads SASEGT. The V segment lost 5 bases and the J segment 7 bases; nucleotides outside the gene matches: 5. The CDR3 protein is CASSSGTVQPQHF. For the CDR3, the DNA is TGTGCCAGCAGTTCCGGGACAGTCCAGCCCCAGCATTTT.

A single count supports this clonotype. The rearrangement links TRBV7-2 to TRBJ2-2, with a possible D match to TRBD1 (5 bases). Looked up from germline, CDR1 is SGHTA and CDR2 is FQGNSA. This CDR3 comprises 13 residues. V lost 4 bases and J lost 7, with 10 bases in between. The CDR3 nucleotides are TGTGCCAGCAGCTCGGGCAGGGTCGGGGAGCTGTTTTTT. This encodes CASSSGRVGELFF.

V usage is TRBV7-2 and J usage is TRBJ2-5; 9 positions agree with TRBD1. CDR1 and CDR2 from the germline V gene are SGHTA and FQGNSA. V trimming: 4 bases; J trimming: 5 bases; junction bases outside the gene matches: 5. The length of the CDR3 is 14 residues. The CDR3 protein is CASSSGQGRETQYF. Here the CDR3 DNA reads TGTGCCAGCAGCTCGGGACAGGGAAGGGAGACCCAGTACTTC.

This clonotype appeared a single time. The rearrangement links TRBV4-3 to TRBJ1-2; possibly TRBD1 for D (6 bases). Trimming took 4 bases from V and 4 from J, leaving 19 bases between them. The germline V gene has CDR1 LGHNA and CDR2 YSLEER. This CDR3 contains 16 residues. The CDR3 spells CASSPLRAGDPYGYTF. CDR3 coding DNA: TGCGCCAGCAGCCCCCTACGCGCAGGGGACCCCTATGGCTACACCTTC.

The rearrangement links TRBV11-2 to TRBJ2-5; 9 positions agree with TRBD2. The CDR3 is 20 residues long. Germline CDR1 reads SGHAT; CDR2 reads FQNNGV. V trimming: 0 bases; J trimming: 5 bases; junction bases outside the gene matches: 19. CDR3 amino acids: CASSLDTGTFVAGVRETQYF. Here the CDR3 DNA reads TGTGCCAGCAGCTTAGATACCGGGACTTTTGTAGCGGGGGTTCGGGAGACCCAGTACTTC.

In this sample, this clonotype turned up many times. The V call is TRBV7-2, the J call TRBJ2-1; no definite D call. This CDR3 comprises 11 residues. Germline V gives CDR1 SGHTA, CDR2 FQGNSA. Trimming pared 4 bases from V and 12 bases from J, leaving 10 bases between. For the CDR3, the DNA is TGTGCCAGCAGCTCCCATGCCGGGCAGTTCTTC. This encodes CASSSHAGQFF.

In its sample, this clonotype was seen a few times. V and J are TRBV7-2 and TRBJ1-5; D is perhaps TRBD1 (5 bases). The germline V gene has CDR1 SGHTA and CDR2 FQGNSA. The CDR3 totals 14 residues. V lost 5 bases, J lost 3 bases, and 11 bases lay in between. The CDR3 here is CASSPDSFNQPQHF. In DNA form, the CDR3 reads TGTGCCAGCAGCCCCGACAGTTTCAATCAGCCCCAGCATTTT.

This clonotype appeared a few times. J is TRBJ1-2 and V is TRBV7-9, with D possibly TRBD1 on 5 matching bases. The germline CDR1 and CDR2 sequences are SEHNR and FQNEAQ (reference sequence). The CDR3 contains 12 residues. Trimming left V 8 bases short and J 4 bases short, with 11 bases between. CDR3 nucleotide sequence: TGTGCCAGCGCCAGGGATAGCTATGGCTACACCTTC. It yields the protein CASARDSYGYTF.

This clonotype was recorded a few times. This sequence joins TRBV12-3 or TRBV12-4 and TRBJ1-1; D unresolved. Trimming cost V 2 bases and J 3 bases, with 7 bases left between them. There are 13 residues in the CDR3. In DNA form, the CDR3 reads TGTGCCAGCAGTTTAAGCCGATACACTGAAGCTTTCTTT. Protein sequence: CASSLSRYTEAFF.

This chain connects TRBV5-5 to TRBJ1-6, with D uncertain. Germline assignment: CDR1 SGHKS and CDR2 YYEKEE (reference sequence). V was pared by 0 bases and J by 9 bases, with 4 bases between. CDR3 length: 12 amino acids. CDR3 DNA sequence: TGTGCCAGCAGCTTGGACAGTTCACCCCTCCACTTT. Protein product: CASSLDSSPLHF.

The CDR3 loop is CASSPQGNAWEQYF. CDR3 DNA sequence: TGTGCCAGCAGCCCCCAGGGGAATGCCTGGGAGCAGTACTTC. The V call is TRBV5-4, the J call TRBJ2-7, with D possibly TRBD1 on 6 matching bases. Trimming removed 4 bases at V and 7 bases at J, with 18 bases between. This CDR3 comprises 14 residues. Germline CDR1 and CDR2: SGHNT and YYREEE (reference sequence).

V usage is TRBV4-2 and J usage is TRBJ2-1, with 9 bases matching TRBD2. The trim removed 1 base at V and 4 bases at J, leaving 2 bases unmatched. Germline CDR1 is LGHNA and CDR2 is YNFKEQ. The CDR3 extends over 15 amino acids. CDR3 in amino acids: CASSQAAGGYNEQFF. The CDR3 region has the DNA TGTGCCAGCAGCCAAGCAGCGGGGGGTTACAATGAGCAGTTCTTC.

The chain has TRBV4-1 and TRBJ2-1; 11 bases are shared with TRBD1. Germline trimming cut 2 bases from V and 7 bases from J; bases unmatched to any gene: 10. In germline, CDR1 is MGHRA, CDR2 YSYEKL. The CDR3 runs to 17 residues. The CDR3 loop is CASSQLRTGTGGNEQFF. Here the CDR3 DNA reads TGCGCCAGCAGCCAATTGCGAACCGGGACAGGGGGAAATGAGCAGTTCTTC.

The CDR3 region is CASSHPKEDSNTGELFF. CDR3 nucleotides: TGCGCCAGCAGCCACCCCAAGGAGGATTCGAACACCGGGGAGCTGTTTTTT. The chain has TRBV4-1 and TRBJ2-2; possible D gene TRBD2, 5 bases. The CDR3 totals 17 residues. V was clipped by 3 bases and J by 0 bases, with 14 bases between them. Per germline, CDR1 MGHRA and CDR2 YSYEKL.

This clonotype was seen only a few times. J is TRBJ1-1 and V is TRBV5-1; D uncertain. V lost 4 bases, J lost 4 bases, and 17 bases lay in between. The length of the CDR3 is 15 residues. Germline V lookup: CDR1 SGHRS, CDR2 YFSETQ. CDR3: CASSPETLTSTEAFF. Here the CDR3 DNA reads TGCGCCAGCAGCCCTGAGACGCTTACATCCACTGAAGCTTTCTTT.

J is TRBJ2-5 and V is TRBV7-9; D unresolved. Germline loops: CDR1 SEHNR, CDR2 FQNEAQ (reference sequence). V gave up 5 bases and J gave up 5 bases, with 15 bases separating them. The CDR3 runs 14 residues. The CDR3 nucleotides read TGTGCCAGCAGCCCACCCACCCCGGCGGAGACCCAGTACTTC. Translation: CASSPPTPAETQYF.

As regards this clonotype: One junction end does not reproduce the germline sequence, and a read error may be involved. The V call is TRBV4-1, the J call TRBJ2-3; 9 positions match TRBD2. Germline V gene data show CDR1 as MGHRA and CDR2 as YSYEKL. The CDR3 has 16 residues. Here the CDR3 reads CASTPRLAGSADTQYF. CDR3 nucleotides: TGTGCCAGCACACCACGGCTAGCGGGGAGCGCAGATACGCAGTATTTT.

The DNA for the CDR3 is TGCAGTGCTAGAGTCCCGGAGACCCAGTACTTC. Protein sequence: CSARVPETQYF. The chain employs TRBV20-1 and TRBJ2-5; D uncertain. CDR3 size: 11 residues. Deletions cut 1 base from V and 5 bases from J, with 5 bases between. Per germline, CDR1 DFQATT and CDR2 SNEGSKA (reference sequence).

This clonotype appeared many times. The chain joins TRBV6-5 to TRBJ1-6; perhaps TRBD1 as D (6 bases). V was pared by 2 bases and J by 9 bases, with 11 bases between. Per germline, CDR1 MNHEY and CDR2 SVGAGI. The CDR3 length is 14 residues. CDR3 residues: CASSYGGGGSPLHF. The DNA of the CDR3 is TGTGCCAGCAGTTACGGGGGCGGGGGTTCACCCCTCCACTTT.

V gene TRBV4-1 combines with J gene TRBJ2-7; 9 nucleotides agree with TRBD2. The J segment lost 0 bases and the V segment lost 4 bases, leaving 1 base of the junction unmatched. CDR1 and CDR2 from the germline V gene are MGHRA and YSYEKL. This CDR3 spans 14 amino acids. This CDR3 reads CASSRTSDSYEQYF. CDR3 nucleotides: TGCGCCAGCAGCCGGACTAGCGACTCCTACGAGCAGTACTTC.

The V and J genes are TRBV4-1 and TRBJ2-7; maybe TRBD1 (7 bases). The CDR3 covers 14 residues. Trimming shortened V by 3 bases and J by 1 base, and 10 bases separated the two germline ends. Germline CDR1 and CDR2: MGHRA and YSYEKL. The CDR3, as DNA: TGCGCCAGCAGCCAGGAGGGACAGTCCTACGAGCAGTACTTC. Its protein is CASSQEGQSYEQYF.